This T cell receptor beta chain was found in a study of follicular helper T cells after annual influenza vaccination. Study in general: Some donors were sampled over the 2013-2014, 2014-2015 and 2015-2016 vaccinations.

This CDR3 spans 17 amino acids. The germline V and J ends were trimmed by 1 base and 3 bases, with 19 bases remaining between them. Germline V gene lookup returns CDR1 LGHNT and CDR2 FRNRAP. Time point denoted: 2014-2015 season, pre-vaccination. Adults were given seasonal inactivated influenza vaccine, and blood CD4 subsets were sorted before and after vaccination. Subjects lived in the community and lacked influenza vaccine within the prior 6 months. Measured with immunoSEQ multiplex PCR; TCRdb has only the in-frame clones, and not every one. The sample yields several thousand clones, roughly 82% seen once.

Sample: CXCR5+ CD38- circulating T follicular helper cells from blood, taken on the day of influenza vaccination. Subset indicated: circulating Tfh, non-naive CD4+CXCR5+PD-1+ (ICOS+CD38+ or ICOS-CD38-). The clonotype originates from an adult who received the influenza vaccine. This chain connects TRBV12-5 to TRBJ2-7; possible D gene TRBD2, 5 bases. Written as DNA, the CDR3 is TGTGCTAGTGGTTTGGAGAAGCGGTGGGCCCCCGTCTACGAGCAGTACTTC. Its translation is CASGLEKRWAPVYEQYF.